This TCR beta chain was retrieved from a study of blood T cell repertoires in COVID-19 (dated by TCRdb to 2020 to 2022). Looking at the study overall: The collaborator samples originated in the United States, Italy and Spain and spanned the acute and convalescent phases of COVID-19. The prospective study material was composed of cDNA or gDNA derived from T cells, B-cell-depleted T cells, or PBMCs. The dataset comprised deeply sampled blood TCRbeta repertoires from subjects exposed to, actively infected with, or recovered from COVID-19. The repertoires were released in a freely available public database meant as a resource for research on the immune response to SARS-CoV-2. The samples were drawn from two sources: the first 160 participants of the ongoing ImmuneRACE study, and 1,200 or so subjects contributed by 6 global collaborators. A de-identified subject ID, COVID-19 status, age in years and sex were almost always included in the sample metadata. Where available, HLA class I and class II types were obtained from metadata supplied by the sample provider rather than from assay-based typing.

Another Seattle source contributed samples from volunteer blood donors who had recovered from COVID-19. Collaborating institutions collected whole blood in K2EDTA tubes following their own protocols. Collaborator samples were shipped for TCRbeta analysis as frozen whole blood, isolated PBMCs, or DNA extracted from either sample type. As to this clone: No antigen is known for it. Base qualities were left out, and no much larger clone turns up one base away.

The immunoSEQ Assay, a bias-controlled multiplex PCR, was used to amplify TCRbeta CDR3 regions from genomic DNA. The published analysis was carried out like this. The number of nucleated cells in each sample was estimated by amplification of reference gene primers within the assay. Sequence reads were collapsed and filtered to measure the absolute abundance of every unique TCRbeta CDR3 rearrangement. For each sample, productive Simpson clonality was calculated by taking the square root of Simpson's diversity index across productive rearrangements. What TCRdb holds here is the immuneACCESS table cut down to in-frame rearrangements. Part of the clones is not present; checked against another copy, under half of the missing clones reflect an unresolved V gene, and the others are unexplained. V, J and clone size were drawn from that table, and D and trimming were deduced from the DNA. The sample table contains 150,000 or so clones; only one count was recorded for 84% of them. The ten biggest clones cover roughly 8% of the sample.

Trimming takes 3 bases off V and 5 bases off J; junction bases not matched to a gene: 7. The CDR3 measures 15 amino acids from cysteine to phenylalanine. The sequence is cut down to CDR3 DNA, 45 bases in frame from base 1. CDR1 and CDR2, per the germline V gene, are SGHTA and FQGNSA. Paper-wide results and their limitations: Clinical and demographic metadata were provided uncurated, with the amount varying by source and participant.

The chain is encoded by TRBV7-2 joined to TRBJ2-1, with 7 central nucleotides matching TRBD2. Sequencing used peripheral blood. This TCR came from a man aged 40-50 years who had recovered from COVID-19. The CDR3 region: CASSLGWEGHNEQFF. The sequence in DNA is TGTGCCAGCAGCTTGGGGTGGGAGGGCCACAATGAGCAGTTCTTC. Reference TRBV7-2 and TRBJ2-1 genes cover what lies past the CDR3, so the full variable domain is GAGVSQSPSNKVTEKGKDVELRCDPISGHTALYWYRQSLGQGLEFLIYFQGNSAPDKSGLPSDRFSAERTGGSVSTLTIQRTQQEDSAVYLCASSLGWEGHNEQFFGPGTRLTVL.